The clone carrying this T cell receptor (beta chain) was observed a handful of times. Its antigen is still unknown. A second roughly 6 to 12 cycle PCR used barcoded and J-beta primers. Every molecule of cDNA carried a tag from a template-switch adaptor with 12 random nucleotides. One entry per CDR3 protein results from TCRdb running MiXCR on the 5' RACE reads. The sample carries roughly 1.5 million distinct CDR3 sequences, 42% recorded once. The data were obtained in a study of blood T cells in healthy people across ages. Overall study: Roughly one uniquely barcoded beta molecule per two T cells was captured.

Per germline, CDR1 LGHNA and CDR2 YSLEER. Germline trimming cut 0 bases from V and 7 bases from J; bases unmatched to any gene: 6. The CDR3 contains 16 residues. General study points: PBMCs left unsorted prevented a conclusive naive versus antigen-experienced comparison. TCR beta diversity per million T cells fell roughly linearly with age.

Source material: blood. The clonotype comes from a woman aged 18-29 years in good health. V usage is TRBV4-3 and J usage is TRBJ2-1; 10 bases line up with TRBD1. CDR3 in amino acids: CASSQERQGAGNEQFF. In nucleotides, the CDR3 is TGCGCCAGCAGCCAAGAAAGACAGGGGGCTGGGAATGAGCAGTTCTTC.